The 30 T cell receptor beta chains in this list originate from one sample, sequenced in a study of tumor-infiltrating lymphocytes in primary liver carcinoma. A constant-region primer primed TCR beta cDNA synthesis from about 0.45 ug of total RNA. ARM-PCR, slightly modified, supplied the TCR beta libraries through three nested multiplex PCR rounds. In the first two PCR rounds, TRBV1-TRBV30 forward primers were paired with a C-beta reverse primer, and each round lasted about 10 cycles. TCRdb called the multiplex PCR reads again in MiXCR, with one record for every CDR3 protein. This table has approximately 190,000 distinct CDR3 sequences, approximately 80% appearing once. Joint extraction of RNA and DNA used roughly 20-33 mg of bulk tissue that was unsorted. The sequenced sample was tumor tissue from primary liver carcinoma. These receptors were collected from a man aged 40-55 years with primary liver carcinoma and hepatitis B virus infection.

Worth noting for this clonotype: With a much larger clone just one base away, this may be a read error. Likely a read error: the CDR3 ends without its conserved phenylalanine or tryptophan. The chain carries TRBV2 and TRBJ2-7; a weak D match, TRBD1 (6 bases). The CDR3 consists of 14 residues. V was shortened by 1 base and J by 7 bases, with 14 bases between the two germline ends. The germline gives CDR1 SNHLY, CDR2 FYNNEI. The CDR3 DNA reads TGTGCCAGCAGTGAAGGAATAAGGACAGCTGAGCAGTACCTC. It translates to CASSEGIRTAEQYL.

This clonotype was counted once. The chain employs TRBV6-1 and TRBJ2-2; the D gene could be TRBD1 or TRBD2 (5 bases each). In germline, CDR1 is MNHNS, CDR2 SASEGT. The length of the CDR3 is 17 residues. The V end lost 7 bases, the J end lost 4 bases, and 22 bases lay between the germline ends. CDR3 DNA sequence: TGTGCCAGCATGATCGGGACCGTGGTTATGGCCACCGGGGAGCTGTTTTTT. This codes for CASMIGTVVMATGELFF.

This clonotype came up a few times. Possible read error: a much larger clone is one base away. This chain links TRBV30 with TRBJ2-3; TRBD2 matches 9 bases. After removal of 3 bases from V and 2 bases from J, the junction contained 9 bases not matched to a gene. The CDR3 contains 16 residues. CDR1 is GTSNPN, CDR2 SVGIG, per germline (reference sequence). The CDR3 sequence: CAWRNSLAGITDTQYF. The CDR3 coding sequence is TGTGCCTGGAGAAACTCCCTAGCGGGGATCACAGATACGCAGTATTTT.

A note on this clonotype: One end of the junction does not line up with germline, which may come from a read error. The chain employs TRBV5-1 and TRBJ2-5, with TRBD2 identical over 9 bases. This CDR3 contains 15 residues. Germline assignment: CDR1 SGHRS and CDR2 YFSETQ. CDR3 sequence: CAGSSIAGAGETQYF. For the CDR3, the DNA is TGCGCCGGCAGCTCTATAGCGGGAGCCGGAGAGACCCAGTACTTC.

CDR3 bases: TGCGCCAGCAGCCAAACCACTAGCGGAGGGACCCAGTACTTC. Encoded protein: CASSQTTSGGTQYF. V gene TRBV4-3 combines with J gene TRBJ2-5; 8 bases are a match to TRBD2. CDR3 size: 14 residues. With 2 bases clipped from V and 7 bases from J, the junction kept 6 bases outside the gene matches. Germline values: CDR1 LGHNA, CDR2 YSLEER.

About this clonotype: The conserved closing phenylalanine or tryptophan is absent in this CDR3, likely reflecting a read error. This chain joins TRBV6-6 and TRBJ1-1, with 8 bases identical to TRBD1. Germline values: CDR1 MNHNY, CDR2 SVGAGI (reference sequence). The CDR3 is 13 residues long. CDR3 loop: CDSGTGGTTEAFV. CDR3 sequence (DNA): TGTGACAGCGGCACAGGGGGGACTACTGAAGCTTTCGTT.

Comment on this clonotype: Since a much larger clone is just one base distant, this may be a read error. The chain employs TRBV28 and TRBJ1-3; D perhaps matches TRBD1 (6 bases). Trimming took off 3 bases at V and 4 bases at J, with 7 bases between the two ends. The CDR3 is 13 amino acids. Germline V gene data show CDR1 as MDHEN and CDR2 as SYDVKM. The CDR3 loop is CASSFGGGNTIYF. CDR3 DNA: TGTGCCAGCAGTTTTGGGGGCGGAAACACCATATATTTT.

Details on this clonotype: A clone one base away is much larger, so this may be a read error. The chain couples TRBV5-1 to TRBJ2-2; a weak D match, TRBD1 (6 bases). The length of the CDR3 is 15 residues. Trimming stripped 4 bases from V and 3 bases from J, with 13 bases between. Germline V gene lookup returns CDR1 SGHRS and CDR2 YFSETQ. The CDR3 DNA reads TGCGCCAGCAGCATCTCTCCAGGGGACACCGGGGAGCTGTTTTTT. As protein: CASSISPGDTGELFF.

This clonotype was detected ten times or more. The chain uses TRBV5-1 and TRBJ1-1; tentatively, D is TRBD1 (5 bases). Germline loops: CDR1 SGHRS, CDR2 YFSETQ. This CDR3 comprises 15 residues. V shed 3 bases and J shed 4 bases, with 16 bases lying between them. The CDR3 DNA sequence: TGCGCCAGCAGCTCGGCGGGGAGGGGTAGCACTGAAGCTTTCTTT. It yields the protein CASSSAGRGSTEAFF.

In regard to this clonotype: Mismatch with germline at one junction end may stem from a read error. The rearrangement joins TRBV6-2 or TRBV6-3 to TRBJ1-5, with a weak D call TRBD1 (6 bases). The length of the CDR3 is 14 residues. CDR1 is MNHEY, CDR2 SVGEGT, per germline. CDR3 in amino acids: CAGSLDRRNQPQHF. The CDR3 bases are TGTGCCGGCAGTCTCGACAGGAGAAATCAGCCCCAGCATTTT.

This sequence joins TRBV7-9 and TRBJ2-2; maybe TRBD2 (6 bases). Germline V CDR1 and CDR2: SEHNR, FQNEAQ (reference sequence). Trimming shortened V by 5 bases and J by 8 bases, and 18 bases separated the two germline ends. This CDR3 contains 15 residues. CDR3 loop: CASSAGRWMAGELFF. CDR3 sequence (DNA): TGTGCCAGCAGCGCCGGGAGATGGATGGCAGGGGAGCTGTTTTTT.

This chain connects TRBV11-2 to TRBJ2-5, with unresolved D. The CDR3 is 18 amino acids. Trimming shortened V by 5 bases and J by 5 bases, and 27 bases separated the two germline ends. Germline CDR1 SGHAT, CDR2 FQNNGV. The CDR3 is CASSPSSIKGTGRETQYF. DNA for the CDR3: TGTGCCAGCAGCCCTAGTTCAATCAAGGGTACTGGGCGTGAGACCCAGTACTTC.

With respect to this clonotype: Relative to the germline gene, one junction end is altered; a read error may explain this. The rearrangement links TRBV5-4 to TRBJ2-2; TRBD2 agrees at 7 bases. The CDR3 totals 15 residues. CDR1 and CDR2 (germline): SGHNT, YYREEE (reference sequence). The chain's CDR3 is CTSSWDYFSTGELFF. As DNA, the CDR3 is TGTACCAGCAGCTGGGACTACTTCAGCACCGGGGAGCTGTTTTTT.

This chain links TRBV7-9 with TRBJ2-5, with 9 nucleotides matching TRBD2. Germline V gene sequence: CDR1 SEHNR, CDR2 FQNEAQ (reference sequence). The CDR3 consists of 15 residues. V was clipped by 2 bases and J by 4 bases; unmatched bases: 5. The DNA of the CDR3 is TGTGCCAGCAGCTTACATGAACTAGCGGGAGAGACCCAGTACTTC. Encoded protein: CASSLHELAGETQYF.

To note about this clonotype: One end of the junction does not line up with germline, which may come from a read error. V usage is TRBV29-1 and J usage is TRBJ2-5, with 13 bases fitting TRBD2. The CDR3 totals 15 residues. The germline V gene has CDR1 SQVTM and CDR2 ANQGSEA. The CDR3 protein is CSDRTSGRWAETQHF. The CDR3 coding sequence is TGCAGCGATCGGACTAGCGGGAGATGGGCAGAGACCCAGCACTTC.

Note on this clonotype: It is likely a read error, because the conserved phenylalanine at the end of the CDR3 is missing. The rearrangement links TRBV24-1 to TRBJ2-2; D tentatively reads TRBD1 or TRBD2 (5 bases each). The CDR3 consists of 15 residues. Germline lookup yields CDR1 KGHDR and CDR2 SFDVKD. CDR3 nucleotide sequence: TGTGCCACCAGTCCTATAGGGACGAACACAGGGGAGCTGTTTTTA. Translated: CATSPIGTNTGELFL.

With regard to this clonotype: A read error may account for a junction end that differs from germline. The V and J genes are TRBV29-1 and TRBJ2-7, with D perhaps TRBD1 (6 bases). CDR3 size: 14 residues. Germline CDR1 and CDR2: SQVTM and ANQGSEA. In nucleotides, the CDR3 is TGCAGCGTTGAGACGGGACACCCAACCTTCGAGCACTACTTC. Amino acid sequence: CSVETGHPTFEHYF.

Regarding this clonotype: The conserved closing phenylalanine or tryptophan is absent in this CDR3, likely reflecting a read error. The chain carries TRBV12-3 or TRBV12-4 and TRBJ1-6; 8 bases match TRBD1. This CDR3 region has 14 residues. Trimming at V came to 8 bases and at J to 8 bases, leaving 8 bases not matched to a gene. CDR3 sequence (DNA): TGTGCCAGCGGCTCCGAGACAGGGGATTCACCCCTCCACCTT. Translation: CASGSETGDSPLHL.

About this clonotype: A junction boundary mismatches the germline segment, possibly from a read error. This rearrangement joins TRBV4-3 to TRBJ2-2, with D possibly TRBD1 on 7 matching bases. CDR3 size: 18 residues. Per germline, CDR1 LGHNA and CDR2 YSLEER. The CDR3 DNA sequence: TGCGTCAGCAGCCAACCCCCTTGGGGAGCAGGGGGGCCCGGGGAGCTGTTTTTT. Translated, it gives CVSSQPPWGAGGPGELFF.

A note on this clonotype: One end of the junction is discordant with germline, which a read error may explain. This chain joins TRBV10-3 and TRBJ1-1; possibly TRBD1 for D (6 bases). The CDR3 covers 14 residues. From germline, CDR1 is ENHRY and CDR2 SYGVKD. The DNA of the CDR3 is TGTGTCATCAGCTCGAAGGACAGAGGCCCTGAAGCTTTCTTT. Protein: CVISSKDRGPEAFF.

This clonotype was counted at least ten times. This chain links TRBV6-2 or TRBV6-3 with TRBJ2-1; no definite D call. Trimming shortened V by 6 bases and J by 7 bases, and 7 bases separated the two germline ends. Germline V CDR1 and CDR2: MNHEY, SVGEGT. The length of the CDR3 is 11 residues. Here the CDR3 reads CASRKINEQFF. CDR3 bases: TGTGCCAGCAGGAAAATTAATGAGCAGTTCTTC.

This clonotype showed up just a few times. Lacking the conserved final phenylalanine or tryptophan, this CDR3 likely reflects a read error. The chain recombines TRBV14 with TRBJ2-7, with 13 bases aligning to TRBD2. V lost 3 bases, J lost 0 bases, and 8 bases stayed unmatched. The CDR3 contains 18 residues. Germline lookup yields CDR1 SGHDN and CDR2 FVKESK. For the CDR3, the DNA is TGTGCCAGCAGCCATACTTCTGGACTAGCGGGAGCCTCCTACGAGCAGTACTGC. It translates to CASSHTSGLAGASYEQYC.

As regards this clonotype: A much larger clone lies one base from this, so it may be a read error. The chain is built from TRBV28 and TRBJ2-1; 10 bases agree with TRBD1. Germline CDR1 MDHEN, CDR2 SYDVKM. V dropped 5 bases and J dropped 3; count of bases not matched to a gene: 13. The CDR3 is 18 amino acids. The CDR3, as DNA: TGTGCCAGCAGTGACTACGGACCCGGGACAGGGGTCTACAATGAGCAGTTCTTC. Its protein is CASSDYGPGTGVYNEQFF.

The chain couples TRBV29-1 to TRBJ2-7; 8 bases align to TRBD1. CDR3 length: 15 amino acids. Germline V CDR1 and CDR2: SQVTM, ANQGSEA. V shed 6 bases, J shed 2 bases, and the junction held 12 bases outside the gene matches. The CDR3 coding sequence is TGCAGCGTCTTGATTGGGACAGGACTCCCCTACGAGCAGTACTTC. It translates to CSVLIGTGLPYEQYF.

Notes on this clonotype: Being one base from a much bigger clone, this may be a read error. This sequence joins TRBV5-1 and TRBJ2-7; 7 bases agree with TRBD2. The CDR3 runs to 15 residues. Germline loops: CDR1 SGHRS, CDR2 YFSETQ. DNA for the CDR3: TGCACCAGCAGCTTGGTGGCGGGAGCGAGGTACGAGCAGTACTTC. Translating it yields CTSSLVAGARYEQYF.

A note on this clonotype: The CDR3 end shows no conserved phenylalanine or tryptophan, and so a read error is likely. The V and J genes are TRBV14 and TRBJ2-1; no clear D gene. From germline, CDR1 is SGHDN and CDR2 FVKESK. V was pared by 6 bases and J by 5 bases, with 20 bases between. The CDR3 is made up of 16 amino acids. CDR3 sequence: CASSAVVGWVNNEQFL. DNA for the CDR3: TGTGCCAGCAGTGCCGTGGTGGGATGGGTAAACAATGAGCAGTTCCTC.

To note about this clonotype: The CDR3 does not end in the conserved phenylalanine or tryptophan, so this is likely a read error. The rearrangement uses TRBV5-1 and TRBJ1-1; D ambiguous. The CDR3 is 14 amino acids. CDR1 and CDR2 from the germline V gene are SGHRS and YFSETQ. CDR3 amino acids: CASSLAGDGTEAFS. Written as DNA, the CDR3 is TGCGCCAGCAGTTTGGCAGGAGACGGCACTGAAGCTTTCTCT.

The V and J genes are TRBV6-2 or TRBV6-3 and TRBJ2-6; D might be TRBD2 (6 bases). The CDR3 covers 16 residues. Germline lookup yields CDR1 MNHEY and CDR2 SVGEGT. The CDR3 region has the DNA TGTATCAGCGGTTACGCGGGACTCTCTGGGGCCAACGTCCTGACTTTC. Amino acids: CISGYAGLSGANVLTF.

As regards this clonotype: Germline and junction disagree at one end, which may indicate a read error. The rearrangement uses TRBV29-1 and TRBJ2-2, with a weak D call TRBD1 (5 bases). This CDR3 comprises 13 residues. Germline loops: CDR1 SQVTM, CDR2 ANQGSEA. The CDR3 loop reads CSVYSGNIGELFF. For the CDR3, the DNA is TGCAGCGTTTATTCAGGGAACATCGGGGAGCTGTTTTTT.

With respect to this clonotype: A much larger clone differs from this one at a single base, so this may be a read error. This chain joins TRBV28 and TRBJ2-3; the D gene is possibly TRBD2 (5 bases). Per germline, CDR1 MDHEN and CDR2 SYDVKM. V shed 4 bases and J shed 0 bases, with 11 bases lying between them. This CDR3 spans 15 amino acids. This CDR3 is CASSWPADSTDTQYF. The CDR3 DNA is TGTGCCAGCAGTTGGCCAGCGGATAGCACAGATACGCAGTATTTT.